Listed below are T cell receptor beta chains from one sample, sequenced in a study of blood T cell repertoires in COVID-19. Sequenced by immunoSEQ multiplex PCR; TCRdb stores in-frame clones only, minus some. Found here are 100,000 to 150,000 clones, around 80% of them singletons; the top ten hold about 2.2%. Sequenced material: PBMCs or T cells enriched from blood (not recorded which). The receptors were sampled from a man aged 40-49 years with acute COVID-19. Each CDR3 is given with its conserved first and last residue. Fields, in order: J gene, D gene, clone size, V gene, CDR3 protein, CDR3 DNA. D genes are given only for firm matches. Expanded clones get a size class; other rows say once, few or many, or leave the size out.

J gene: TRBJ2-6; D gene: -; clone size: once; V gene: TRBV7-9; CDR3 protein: CASSLAPGLRGSGANVLTF; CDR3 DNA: TGTGCCAGCAGCTTAGCGCCGGGACTCCGAGGGTCTGGGGCCAACGTCCTGACTTTC
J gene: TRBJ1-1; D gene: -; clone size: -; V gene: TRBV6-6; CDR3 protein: CASTEGRSEAFF; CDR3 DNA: TGTGCCAGCACCGAGGGTCGGTCTGAAGCTTTCTTT
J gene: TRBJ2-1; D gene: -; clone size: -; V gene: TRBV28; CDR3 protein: CASSREALYNEQFF; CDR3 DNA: TGTGCCAGCAGTAGAGAGGCCCTATACAATGAGCAGTTCTTC
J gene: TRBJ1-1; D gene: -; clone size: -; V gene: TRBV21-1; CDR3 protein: CAGSGQVNTEAFF; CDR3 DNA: TGTGCCGGTTCTGGACAGGTGAACACTGAAGCTTTCTTT
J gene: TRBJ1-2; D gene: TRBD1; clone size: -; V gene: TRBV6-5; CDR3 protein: CASSPGTGGSGYTF; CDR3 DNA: TGTGCCAGCAGCCCGGGGACAGGGGGAAGTGGCTACACCTTC
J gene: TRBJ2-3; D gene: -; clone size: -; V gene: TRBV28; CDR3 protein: CASSSDQVPGDTQYF; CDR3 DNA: TGTGCCAGCAGTTCCGATCAAGTTCCCGGGGATACGCAGTATTTT
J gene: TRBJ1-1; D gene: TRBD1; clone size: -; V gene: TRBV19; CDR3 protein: CASSIGTTGMAFF; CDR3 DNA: TGTGCCAGTAGTATAGGGACGACAGGGATGGCTTTCTTT
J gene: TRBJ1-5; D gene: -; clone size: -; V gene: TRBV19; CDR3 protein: CASSIQSNQPQHF; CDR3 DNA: TGTGCCAGTAGTATCCAGAGCAATCAGCCCCAGCATTTT
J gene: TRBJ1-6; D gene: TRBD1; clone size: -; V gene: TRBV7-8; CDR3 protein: CASSLGTEPPLHF; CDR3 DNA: TGTGCCAGCAGCCTAGGGACAGAACCACCCCTCCACTTT
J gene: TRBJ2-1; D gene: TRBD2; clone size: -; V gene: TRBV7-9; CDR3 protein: CASSHLLAFYNEQFF; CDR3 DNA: TGTGCCAGCAGCCATCTACTAGCGTTCTACAATGAGCAGTTCTTC
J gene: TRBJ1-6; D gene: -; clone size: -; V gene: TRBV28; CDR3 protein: CASSLLGDNSPLHF; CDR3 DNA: TGTGCCAGCAGTTTACTCGGAGATAATTCACCCCTCCACTTT
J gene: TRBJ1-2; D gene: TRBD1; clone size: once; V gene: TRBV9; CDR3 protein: CASSVQQGGLAYGYTF; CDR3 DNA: TGTGCCAGCAGCGTCCAACAGGGGGGTTTAGCCTATGGCTACACCTTC
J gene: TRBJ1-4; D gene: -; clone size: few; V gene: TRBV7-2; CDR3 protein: CASSSGGKGEKLFF; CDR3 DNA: TGTGCCAGCAGCTCTGGGGGGAAGGGTGAAAAACTGTTTTTT
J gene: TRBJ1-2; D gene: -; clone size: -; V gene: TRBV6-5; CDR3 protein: CASSTAQGNYGYTF; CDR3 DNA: TGTGCCAGCAGTACCGCACAGGGAAACTATGGCTACACCTTC
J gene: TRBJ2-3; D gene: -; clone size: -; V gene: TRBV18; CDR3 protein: CASSVGSTDTQYF; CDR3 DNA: TGTGCCAGCTCGGTGGGCAGCACAGATACGCAGTATTTT
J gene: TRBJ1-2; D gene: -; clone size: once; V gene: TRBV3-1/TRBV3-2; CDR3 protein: CASSQVEDGYTF; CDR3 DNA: TGTGCCAGCAGCCAAGTAGAGGATGGCTACACCTTC
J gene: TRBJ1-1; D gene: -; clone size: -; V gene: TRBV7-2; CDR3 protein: CASSSQGSMNTEAFF; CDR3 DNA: TGTGCCAGCAGCTCCCAGGGGTCCATGAACACTGAAGCTTTCTTT
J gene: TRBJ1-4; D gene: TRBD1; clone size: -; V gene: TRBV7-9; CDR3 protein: CASSLDPGQNEKLFF; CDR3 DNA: TGTGCCAGCAGCTTAGATCCGGGACAGAATGAAAAACTGTTTTTT
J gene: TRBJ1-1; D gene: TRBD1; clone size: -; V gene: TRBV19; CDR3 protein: CASSTTEGAGTEAFF; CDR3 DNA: TGTGCCAGTAGTACAACAGAGGGGGCTGGCACTGAAGCTTTCTTT
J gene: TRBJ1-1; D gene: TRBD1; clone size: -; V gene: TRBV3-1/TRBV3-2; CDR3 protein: CASSLQGGTANTEAFF; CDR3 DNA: TGTGCCAGCAGCCTCCAGGGCGGGACAGCGAACACTGAAGCTTTCTTT
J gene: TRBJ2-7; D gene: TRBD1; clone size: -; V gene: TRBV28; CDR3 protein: CASSFPIRDRAYEQYF; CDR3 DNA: TGTGCCAGCAGTTTCCCTATCCGGGACAGGGCCTACGAGCAGTACTTC
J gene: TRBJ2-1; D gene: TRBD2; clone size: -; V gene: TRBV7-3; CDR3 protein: CASRPSSGVGEQFF; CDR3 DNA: TGTGCCAGCAGACCAAGTAGCGGGGTAGGTGAGCAGTTCTTC
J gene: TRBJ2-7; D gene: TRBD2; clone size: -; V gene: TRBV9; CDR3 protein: CASGSSGSPYEQYF; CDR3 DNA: TGTGCCAGCGGCTCTAGCGGGAGCCCCTACGAGCAGTACTTC
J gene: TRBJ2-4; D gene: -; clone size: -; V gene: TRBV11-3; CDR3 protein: CASSSGGSENIQYF; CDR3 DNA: TGTGCCAGCAGCTCCGGGGGAAGTGAAAACATTCAGTACTTC
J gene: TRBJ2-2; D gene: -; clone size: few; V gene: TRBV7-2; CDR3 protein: CASSLATGNGELFF; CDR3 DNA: TGTGCCAGCAGCTTAGCGACGGGGAACGGGGAGCTGTTTTTT
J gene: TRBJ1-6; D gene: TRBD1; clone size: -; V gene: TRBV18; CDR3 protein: CASSPGTGESPLHF; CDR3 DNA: TGTGCCAGCTCACCCGGGACAGGGGAATCACCCCTCCACTTT
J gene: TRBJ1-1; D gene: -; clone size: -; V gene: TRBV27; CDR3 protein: CASSSPLGGSPEAFF; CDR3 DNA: TGTGCCAGCAGTTCCCCTTTGGGGGGGAGTCCTGAAGCTTTCTTT
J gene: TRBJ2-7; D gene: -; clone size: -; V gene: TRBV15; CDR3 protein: CATSRRRESYEQYF; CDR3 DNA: TGTGCCACCAGCAGGCGTCGGGAGTCCTACGAGCAGTACTTC
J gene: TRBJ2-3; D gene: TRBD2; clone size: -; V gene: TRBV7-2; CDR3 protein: CASSFSTSGVASGTQYF; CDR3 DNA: TGTGCCAGCAGCTTCTCGACTAGCGGGGTGGCGAGCGGTACGCAGTATTTT
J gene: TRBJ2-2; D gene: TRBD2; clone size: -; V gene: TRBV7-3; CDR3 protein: CASSLWGTSGVAASGTGELFF; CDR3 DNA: TGTGCCAGCAGCTTATGGGGGACTAGCGGGGTGGCGGCGAGCGGGACCGGGGAGCTGTTTTTT
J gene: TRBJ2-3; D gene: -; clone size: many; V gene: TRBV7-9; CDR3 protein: CASSPRGAFGKDTQYF; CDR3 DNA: TGTGCCAGCAGCCCCCGAGGAGCGTTCGGGAAAGATACGCAGTATTTT
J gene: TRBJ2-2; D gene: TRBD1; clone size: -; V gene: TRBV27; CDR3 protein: CASVSYLQGANTGELFF; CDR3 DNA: TGTGCCAGCGTATCGTACCTGCAGGGGGCTAACACCGGGGAGCTGTTTTTT
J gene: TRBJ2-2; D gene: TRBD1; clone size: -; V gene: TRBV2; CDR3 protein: CASSGSGTGVVFF; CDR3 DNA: TGTGCCAGCAGCGGTTCCGGGACAGGGGTAGTGTTTTTT
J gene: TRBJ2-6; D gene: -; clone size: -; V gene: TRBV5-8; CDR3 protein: CASSSRVSGANVLTF; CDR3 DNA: TGTGCCAGCAGCTCCAGGGTCTCTGGGGCCAACGTCCTGACTTTC
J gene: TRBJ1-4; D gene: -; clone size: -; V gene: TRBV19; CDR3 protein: CASTKSGGLYEKLFF; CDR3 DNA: TGTGCCAGTACAAAAAGCGGGGGTCTCTATGAAAAACTGTTTTTT
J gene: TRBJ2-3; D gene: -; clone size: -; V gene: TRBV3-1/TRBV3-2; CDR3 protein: CASSFGANTQYF; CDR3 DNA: TGTGCCAGCAGCTTTGGGGCAAATACGCAGTATTTT
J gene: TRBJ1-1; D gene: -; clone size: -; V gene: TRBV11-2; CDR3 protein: CASSFGQGNTEAFF; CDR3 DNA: TGTGCCAGCAGCTTCGGGCAGGGGAACACTGAAGCTTTCTTT
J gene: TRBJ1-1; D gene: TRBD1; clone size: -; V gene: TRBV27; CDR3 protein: CASRRQGPNAEAFF; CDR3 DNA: TGTGCCAGCAGGAGACAGGGACCTAACGCAGAAGCTTTCTTT
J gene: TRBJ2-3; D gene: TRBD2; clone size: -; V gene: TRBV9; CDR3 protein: CASSVLAGALYTDTQYF; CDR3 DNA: TGTGCCAGCAGCGTACTAGCGGGAGCCCTTTACACAGATACGCAGTATTTT
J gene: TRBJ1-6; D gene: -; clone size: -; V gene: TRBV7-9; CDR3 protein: CASSGNRGSYNSPLHF; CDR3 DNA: TGTGCCAGCAGCGGCAACCGGGGCTCCTATAATTCACCCCTCCACTTT
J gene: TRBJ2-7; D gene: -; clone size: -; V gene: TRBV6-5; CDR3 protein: CASSYSRAGYEQYF; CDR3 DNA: TGTGCCAGCAGTTACTCGAGGGCAGGATACGAGCAGTACTTC
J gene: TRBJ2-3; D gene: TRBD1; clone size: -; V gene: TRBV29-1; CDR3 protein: CSGTGSSDTQYF; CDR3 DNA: TGCAGCGGGACAGGCTCGTCAGATACGCAGTATTTT
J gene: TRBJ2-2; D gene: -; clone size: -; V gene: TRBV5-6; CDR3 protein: CASSYGLNTGELFF; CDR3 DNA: TGTGCCAGCAGTTACGGACTGAACACCGGGGAGCTGTTTTTT
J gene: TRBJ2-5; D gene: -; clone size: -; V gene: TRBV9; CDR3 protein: CASSVHTSQETQYF; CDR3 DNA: TGTGCCAGCAGCGTCCATACTAGTCAAGAGACCCAGTACTTC
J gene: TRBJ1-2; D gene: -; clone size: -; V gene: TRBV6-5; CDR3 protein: CASSLTGGASYGYTF; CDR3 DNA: TGTGCCAGCAGTTTAACTGGGGGCGCAAGCTATGGCTACACCTTC
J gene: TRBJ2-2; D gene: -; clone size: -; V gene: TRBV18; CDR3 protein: CASSPASSRDTGELFF; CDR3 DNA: TGTGCCAGCTCACCAGCGAGCAGCCGGGACACCGGGGAGCTGTTTTTT
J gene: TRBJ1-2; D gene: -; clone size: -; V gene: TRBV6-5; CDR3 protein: CASSTGINYGYTF; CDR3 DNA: TGTGCCAGCAGCACAGGGATCAACTATGGCTACACCTTC
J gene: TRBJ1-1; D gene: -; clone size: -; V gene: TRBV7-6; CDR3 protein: CASSPQAGSTEAFF; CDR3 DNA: TGTGCCAGCAGCCCTCAGGCGGGGAGCACTGAAGCTTTCTTT
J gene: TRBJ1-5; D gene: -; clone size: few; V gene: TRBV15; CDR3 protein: CATSTGSNQPQHF; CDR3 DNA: TGTGCCACCAGCACGGGAAGCAATCAGCCCCAGCATTTT
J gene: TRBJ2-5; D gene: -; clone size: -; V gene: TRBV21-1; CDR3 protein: CASSRGPKFRETQYF; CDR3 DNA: TGTGCCAGCAGCAGGGGCCCCAAGTTTCGGGAGACCCAGTACTTC
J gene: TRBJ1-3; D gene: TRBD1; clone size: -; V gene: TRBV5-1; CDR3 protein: CASSFGTGINTIYF; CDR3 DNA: TGCGCCAGCAGCTTCGGGACAGGGATAAACACCATATATTTT
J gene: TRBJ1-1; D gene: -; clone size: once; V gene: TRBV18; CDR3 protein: CASSSTVGGPTEAFF; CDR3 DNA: TGTGCCAGCTCGTCGACGGTGGGAGGCCCCACTGAAGCTTTCTTT
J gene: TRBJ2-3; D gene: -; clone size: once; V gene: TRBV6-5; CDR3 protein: CASSFAASTDTQYF; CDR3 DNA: TGTGCCAGCAGTTTTGCGGCTAGCACAGATACGCAGTATTTT
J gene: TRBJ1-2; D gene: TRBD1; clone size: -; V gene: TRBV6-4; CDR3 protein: CASSQGNYGYTF; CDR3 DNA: TGTGCCAGCTCACAGGGGAACTATGGCTACACCTTC
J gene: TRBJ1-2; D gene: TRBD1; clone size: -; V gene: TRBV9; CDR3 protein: CASSVEGQGNYGYTF; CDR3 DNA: TGTGCCAGCAGCGTAGAGGGACAGGGAAACTATGGCTACACCTTC
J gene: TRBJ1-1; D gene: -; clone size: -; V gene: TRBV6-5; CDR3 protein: CASKSFAGGNTEAFF; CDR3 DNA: TGTGCCAGCAAGTCCTTTGCCGGAGGGAACACTGAAGCTTTCTTT
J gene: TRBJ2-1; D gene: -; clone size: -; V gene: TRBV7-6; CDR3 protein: CASSLGANGGLNEQFF; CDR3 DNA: TGTGCCAGCAGTCTCGGGGCAAACGGGGGGCTCAATGAGCAGTTCTTC
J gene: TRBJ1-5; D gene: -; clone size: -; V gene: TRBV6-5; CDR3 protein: CASSMSIYSNQPQHF; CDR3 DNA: TGTGCCAGCAGTATGTCTATTTATAGCAATCAGCCCCAGCATTTT
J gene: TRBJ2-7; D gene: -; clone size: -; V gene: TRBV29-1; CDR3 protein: CSVERERGEQYF; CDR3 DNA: TGCAGCGTTGAACGGGAGCGAGGCGAGCAGTACTTC
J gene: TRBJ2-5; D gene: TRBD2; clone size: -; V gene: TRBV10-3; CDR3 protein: CAISESASGNRETQYF; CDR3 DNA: TGTGCCATCAGTGAGTCGGCTAGCGGGAATAGAGAGACCCAGTACTTC